This is a list of T cell receptor beta chains from one sample in a study of cytomegalovirus exposure and HLA in healthy donors. TCRdb's table, derived via immunoSEQ multiplex PCR, lists solely in-frame clones and lacks some. The repertoire holds around 220,000 clones, with around four fifths as singletons. Material: PBMCs. Receptors originate from a woman aged 25 to 39 in good health and CMV-seropositive. CDR3s include the opening cysteine and the closing phenylalanine or tryptophan. The D gene is left open where the match is weak. Clone size is not always given. Where it is, it says once, few, many or a class for expanded clones.

clone_size d_call j_call v_call cdr3_aa cdr3_nt
- TRBD1 TRBJ1-1 TRBV2 CASSEQAPITGDEAFF TGTGCCAGCAGTGAACAAGCCCCAATAACAGGGGACGAAGCTTTCTTT
once - TRBJ2-1 TRBV5-4 CASSFLPGVSYNEQFF TGTGCCAGCAGCTTCCTGCCGGGGGTCTCCTACAATGAGCAGTTCTTC
- TRBD1 TRBJ2-7 TRBV15 CATSRPGGNYEQYF TGTGCCACCAGTCGTCCAGGGGGAAACTACGAGCAGTACTTC
few - TRBJ2-5 TRBV5-1 CASSLAETQYF TGCGCCAGCAGCTTGGCAGAGACCCAGTACTTC
- - TRBJ1-3 TRBV16 CASSQPGGNTIYF TGTGCCAGCAGCCAACCGGGGGGAAACACCATATATTTT
- - TRBJ2-3 TRBV2 CASSEGSRRWGTDTQYF TGTGCCAGCAGTGAAGGTTCGCGACGTTGGGGCACAGATACGCAGTATTTT
- - TRBJ1-1 TRBV18 CASSPSLSGFNTEAFF TGTGCCAGCTCACCAAGCCTGTCCGGATTTAACACTGAAGCTTTCTTT
- - TRBJ1-2 TRBV29-1 CSVELGAEEGYTF TGCAGCGTTGAATTGGGGGCTGAGGAAGGCTACACCTTC
- TRBD1 TRBJ2-7 TRBV6-1 CASSLAGTGMLYF TGTGCCAGCAGTTTAGCCGGGACAGGGATGCTGTACTTC
- - TRBJ2-7 TRBV7-9 CASSSSGSYEQYF TGTGCCAGCAGCTCCTCGGGCTCCTACGAGCAGTACTTC
once - TRBJ2-3 TRBV30 CAWSVLRGDTQYF TGTGCCTGGAGTGTACTGAGGGGCGATACGCAGTATTTT
- - TRBJ1-2 TRBV9 CASSADRLPDYGYTF TGTGCCAGCAGCGCAGATAGGTTGCCAGACTATGGCTACACCTTC
few - TRBJ2-2 TRBV7-2 CASSLAAGELFF TGTGCCAGCAGCTTAGCGGCCGGGGAGCTGTTTTTT
- - TRBJ2-7 TRBV4-3 CASSQDPGMVDEQYF TGCGCCAGCAGCCAAGACCCAGGGATGGTCGACGAGCAGTACTTC
- - TRBJ1-2 TRBV6-6 CASSPSTVYGYTF TGTGCCAGCAGTCCATCGACAGTCTATGGCTACACCTTC
- TRBD1 TRBJ1-1 TRBV19 CASSPRQGRDTEAFF TGTGCCAGTAGTCCTCGACAGGGAAGGGACACTGAAGCTTTCTTT
- - TRBJ1-1 TRBV11-3 CASSFDGEAFF TGTGCCAGCAGCTTTGACGGTGAAGCTTTCTTT
- TRBD1 TRBJ2-1 TRBV7-8 CASSSPVQGTENEQFF TGTGCCAGCAGCTCTCCCGTGCAGGGGACAGAGAACGAGCAGTTCTTC
few TRBD1 TRBJ1-2 TRBV9 CASSPDRAERGYTF TGTGCCAGCAGCCCAGACAGGGCAGAACGCGGCTACACCTTC
- TRBD1 TRBJ2-2 TRBV25-1 CASSADRVAGELFF TGTGCCAGCAGTGCAGACAGGGTCGCCGGGGAGCTGTTTTTT
- - TRBJ2-7 TRBV5-1 CASSLASDSLVAYEQYF TGCGCCAGCAGCCTGGCCTCCGACAGCCTAGTAGCCTACGAGCAGTACTTC
- TRBD2 TRBJ2-3 TRBV2 CASSVPLAGGPKGDTQYF TGTGCCAGCAGTGTTCCCCTAGCGGGAGGGCCTAAGGGAGATACGCAGTATTTT
- TRBD1 TRBJ1-2 TRBV19 CASRIRDRGNSNYGYTF TGTGCCAGTAGGATCCGGGACAGGGGGAATTCTAACTATGGCTACACCTTC
- TRBD2 TRBJ2-1 TRBV5-1 CASSLRETSPYNEQFF TGCGCCAGCAGCTTGCGGGAGACTAGCCCGTACAATGAGCAGTTCTTC
- - TRBJ2-1 TRBV10-3 CAISDPSAGTYNEQFF TGTGCCATCAGTGATCCGTCGGCGGGAACCTACAATGAGCAGTTCTTC
- - TRBJ1-4 TRBV29-1 CSVRVAGNEKLFF TGCAGCGTTCGCGTAGCCGGGAACGAAAAACTGTTTTTT
- - TRBJ2-7 TRBV5-1 CASSLLPQGYEQYF TGCGCCAGCAGCTTGCTCCCACAGGGCTACGAGCAGTACTTC
- - TRBJ2-7 TRBV6-5 CASLQHYEQYF TGTGCCAGCCTACAGCACTACGAGCAGTACTTC
- - TRBJ2-7 TRBV2 CASSTTYEQYF TGTGCCAGCAGTACCACCTACGAGCAGTACTTC
once TRBD2 TRBJ2-7 TRBV11-2 CASGFAGAYEQYF TGTGCCAGCGGCTTTGCGGGAGCCTACGAGCAGTACTTC
- TRBD1 TRBJ2-7 TRBV19 CASSRGQGDYEQYF TGTGCCAGTAGTAGAGGACAGGGGGACTACGAGCAGTACTTC
few - TRBJ1-5 TRBV4-1 CASSLDRYAQPQHF TGCGCCAGCAGCCTTGACAGGTACGCTCAGCCCCAGCATTTT
- TRBD2 TRBJ2-1 TRBV9 CASTASGSYNEQFF TGTGCCAGCACCGCTAGCGGGAGCTACAATGAGCAGTTCTTC
- - TRBJ1-1 TRBV6-5 CASSYRTEAFF TGTGCCAGCAGTTATAGGACTGAAGCTTTCTTT
- TRBD1 TRBJ1-5 TRBV5-4 CASSTGGQGHQPQHF TGTGCCAGCAGCACGGGAGGACAGGGGCATCAGCCCCAGCATTTT
once TRBD2 TRBJ2-7 TRBV7-2 CASSLAGGPHEQYF TGTGCCAGCAGCTTAGCGGGAGGGCCTCACGAGCAGTACTTC
once TRBD1 TRBJ2-6 TRBV19 CASSPDRGLSGANVLTF TGTGCCAGTAGTCCTGACAGGGGGCTATCTGGGGCCAACGTCCTGACTTTC
- - TRBJ1-5 TRBV19 CASSIRGTSNQPQHF TGTGCCAGTAGTATCAGAGGGACTAGCAATCAGCCCCAGCATTTT
few TRBD2 TRBJ2-3 TRBV28 CASRPLGGTDTQYF TGTGCCAGCAGGCCCCTCGGGGGGACAGATACGCAGTATTTT
- - TRBJ1-1 TRBV29-1 CSGSGVDAVMGTEAFF TGCAGCGGGTCCGGGGTGGATGCGGTTATGGGCACTGAAGCTTTCTTT
- - TRBJ1-1 TRBV29-1 CSVSDPGDFF TGCAGCGTTTCGGATCCGGGGGATTTCTTT
- - TRBJ1-2 TRBV6-1 CASSWKIFNYGYTF TGTGCCAGCAGCTGGAAAATTTTCAACTATGGCTACACCTTC
- TRBD1 TRBJ2-7 TRBV2 CASSEETGVNEQYF TGTGCCAGCAGTGAAGAGACAGGGGTCAACGAGCAGTACTTC
- TRBD1 TRBJ2-1 TRBV5-1 CASSLRGQINNEQFF TGCGCCAGCAGCTTAAGGGGACAGATTAACAATGAGCAGTTCTTC
- - TRBJ1-1 TRBV6-1 CASSDHYLNTEAFF TGTGCCAGCAGTGATCATTACCTGAACACTGAAGCTTTCTTT
- TRBD2 TRBJ2-7 TRBV5-1 CASTVTGGLYEQYF TGCGCCAGCACCGTGACGGGAGGTCTCTACGAGCAGTACTTC
- TRBD2 TRBJ2-3 TRBV6-1 CASSESPAGGRDTQYF TGTGCCAGCAGTGAGAGTCCAGCGGGAGGGCGGGATACGCAGTATTTT
- - TRBJ1-4 TRBV14 CASSQAGSNEKLFF TGTGCCAGCAGCCAAGCAGGATCTAATGAAAAACTGTTTTTT
few TRBD2 TRBJ2-4 TRBV4-1 CASSPAGTRLQYF TGCGCCAGCAGCCCCGCCGGGACTAGACTTCAGTACTTC
- TRBD2 TRBJ2-1 TRBV9 CASSVGTSGINEQFF TGTGCCAGCAGCGTAGGAACTAGCGGGATCAATGAGCAGTTCTTC
- - TRBJ2-5 TRBV6-1 CASSEHMLAGGETQYF TGTGCCAGCAGTGAACATATGCTGGCAGGGGGGGAGACCCAGTACTTC
- TRBD1 TRBJ1-2 TRBV28 CASSLSTGLYGYTF TGTGCCAGCAGTTTGTCGACAGGGCTCTATGGCTACACCTTC
- TRBD1 TRBJ2-1 TRBV2 CASREDRTGHNEQFF TGTGCCAGCAGAGAGGACAGGACCGGGCACAATGAGCAGTTCTTC